The 29 T cell receptor beta chains in this list originate from one sample, sequenced in a study of shared clonotypes between healthy human individuals. Generated by immunoSEQ multiplex PCR, the TCRdb table keeps only in-frame clones and is missing some. This table has approximately 650,000 clones, 95% appearing once. It was CD45RO-negative cells, positively selected for CCR7, that made up naive CD8 cells, with terminally differentiated effector memory CD45RA+ cells excluded. Material for sequencing was naive CD8+ T cells sorted from blood. The origin of the receptors is a woman aged 25 to 45 in good health.

V gene TRBV7-9 combines with J gene TRBJ1-1; tentative D call: TRBD1 (5 bases). Per the germline V gene, CDR1 is SEHNR and CDR2 is FQNEAQ (reference sequence). The CDR3 consists of 12 residues. Trimming cost V 11 bases and J 2 bases, with 12 bases left between them. In nucleotides, the CDR3 is TGTGCCGGAGGGACGGCAAACACTGAAGCTTTCTTT. Protein: CAGGTANTEAFF.

The chain employs TRBV7-8 and TRBJ2-5, with no clear D. The germline CDR1 and CDR2 sequences are SGHVS and FQNEAQ. The CDR3 is made up of 12 amino acids. V lost 5 bases and J 4 bases, leaving 8 bases between the germline ends. The CDR3 loop is CASSDGPETQYF. CDR3 coding DNA: TGTGCCAGCAGCGACGGGCCAGAGACCCAGTACTTC.

This clone has just one count. This sequence joins TRBV5-6 and TRBJ1-2; 7 nucleotides agree with TRBD1. The CDR3 contains 15 residues. Germline trimming cut 4 bases from V and 2 bases from J; bases unmatched to any gene: 8. Looked up from germline, CDR1 is SGHDT and CDR2 is YYEEEE. Here the CDR3 DNA reads TGTGCCAGCAGCCAGACAGGGAATGGAAACTATGGCTACACCTTC. Its protein product is CASSQTGNGNYGYTF. Full variable domain (missing parts from reference TRBV5-6 and TRBJ1-2): DAGVTQSPTHLIKTRGQQVTLRCSPKSGHDTVSWYQQALGQGPQFIFQYYEEEERQRGNFPDRFSGHQFPNYSSELNVNALLLGDSALYLCASSQTGNGNYGYTFGSGTRLTVV.

CDR3: CAISPGLVGTDTQYF. CDR3 sequence (DNA): TGTGCCATCAGCCCGGGACTAGTAGGCACAGATACGCAGTATTTT. The gene calls are TRBV10-3 and TRBJ2-3; TRBD2 agrees at 8 bases. Trimming cost V 6 bases and J 1 base; bases outside gene matches: 6. The CDR3 is 15 amino acids. The germline V gene encodes CDR1 ENHRY and CDR2 SYGVKD.

CDR3 region: CASSITGTGAMTQYF. The DNA of the CDR3 is TGTGCCAGCAGCATCACCGGGACTGGAGCTATGACCCAGTACTTC. This chain joins TRBV5-4 and TRBJ2-5; tentatively, D is TRBD2 (6 bases). From germline, CDR1 is SGHNT and CDR2 YYREEE (reference sequence). The CDR3 contains 15 residues. With 4 bases removed from V and 7 bases from J, the gap between germline ends came to 20 bases.

The chain has TRBV5-8 and TRBJ1-2, with D maybe TRBD1 (5 bases). Germline-derived CDR1 and CDR2 are SGHTS and YDEGEE. There are 13 residues in the CDR3. The V and J ends lost 4 bases and 5 bases respectively, with 12 bases between them. CDR3 loop: CASSPGGIYGYTF. The CDR3 DNA sequence: TGTGCCAGCAGCCCCGGGGGGATTTATGGCTACACCTTC.

This chain links TRBV28 with TRBJ1-5, with a possible D match to TRBD1 (5 bases). Trimming took 6 bases from V and 5 from J, leaving 14 bases between them. The length of the CDR3 is 14 residues. CDR1 and CDR2 from the germline V gene are MDHEN and SYDVKM. CDR3 DNA: TGTGCCAGCAGCTGGCAGATGGGGGATCAGCCCCAGCATTTT. It is translated as CASSWQMGDQPQHF. Using reference TRBV28 and TRBJ1-5 for the parts outside the CDR3, the full variable domain is DVKVTQSSRYLVKRTGEKVFLECVQDMDHENMFWYRQDPGLGLRLIYFSYDVKMKEKGDIPEGYSVSREKKERFSLILESASTNQTSMYLCASSWQMGDQPQHFGDGTRLSIL.

The V gene is TRBV27, the J gene TRBJ1-5, with 8 bases lining up with TRBD1. In germline, CDR1 is MNHEY, CDR2 SMNVEV (reference sequence). After removal of 1 base from V and 5 bases from J, the junction contained 4 bases not matched to a gene. The CDR3 loop spans 15 amino acids. CDR3 in DNA: TGTGCCAGCAGTTTATACACAGGGGGGGATCAGCCCCAGCATTTT. It encodes CASSLYTGGDQPQHF.

In its sample, this clone was seen once. This chain links TRBV28 with TRBJ2-2, with D uncertain. Trimming cost V 2 bases and J 3 bases, with 7 bases left between them. Germline-derived CDR1 and CDR2 are MDHEN and SYDVKM. This CDR3 is built from 14 residues. DNA for the CDR3: TGTGCCAGCAGTTTAATAGGATACACCGGGGAGCTGTTTTTT. Its protein is CASSLIGYTGELFF.

The J gene is TRBJ2-5, the V gene TRBV4-1; a possible D gene is TRBD1 (6 bases). The DNA end lines up better with TRBJ2-7; the J call may be wrong. The CDR3 covers 12 residues. Germline CDR1 and CDR2: MGHRA and YSYEKL. The CDR3 region has the DNA TGCGCCAGCAGCCCTACAGGGACCGAGCAGTACTTC. Its protein product is CASSPTGTEQYF.

This clone turned up a few times. This sample includes further DNA sequences coding for the same CDR3. The rearrangement uses TRBV9 and TRBJ2-7; 7 bases match TRBD2. V trimming: 0 bases; J trimming: 2 bases; junction bases outside the gene matches: 2. The CDR3 runs to 14 residues. Germline values: CDR1 SGDLS, CDR2 YYNGEE. CDR3 DNA: TGTGCCAGCAGCGTAGGCGGGGGTACCTACGAGCAGTACTTC. Amino acid sequence: CASSVGGGTYEQYF.

V and J are TRBV25-1 and TRBJ2-5; D ambiguous. Judging by the DNA end, TRBJ2-7 fits better; the J call may be wrong. CDR1 MGHDK and CDR2 SYGVNS come from the germline V gene. The CDR3 is 11 residues long. CDR3 DNA sequence: TGTGCCAGCAGTGGTCACCACGAGCAGTACTTC. This codes for CASSGHHEQYF.

V is TRBV7-9 and J is TRBJ1-5; D is unclear. V gave up 5 bases and J gave up 4 bases, with 9 bases separating them. The CDR3 runs to 13 residues. Germline CDR1 reads SEHNR; CDR2 reads FQNEAQ (reference sequence). The DNA for the CDR3 is TGTGCCAGCAGCCCCCCCGTGAATCAGCCCCAGCATTTT. Protein product: CASSPPVNQPQHF.

The chain has TRBV27 and TRBJ1-1; 7 bases align to TRBD1. CDR1 MNHEY and CDR2 SMNVEV come from the germline V gene (reference sequence). Trimming removed 6 bases from V and 0 bases from J; junction bases left unmatched: 4. The CDR3 runs 14 residues. This CDR3 reads CASSWDRLNTEAFF. DNA for the CDR3: TGTGCCAGCAGCTGGGACAGACTGAACACTGAAGCTTTCTTT.

V is TRBV11-2 and J is TRBJ2-7, with 16 bases that match TRBD2. The length of the CDR3 is 17 residues. V was clipped by 8 bases and J by 2 bases; unmatched bases: 9. From germline, CDR1 is SGHAT and CDR2 FQNNGV. The DNA of the CDR3 is TGTGCCAGCGACGACAGGGGACTAGCGGGAGGGACCTACGAGCAGTACTTC. Amino acids: CASDDRGLAGGTYEQYF. Combining the CDR3 with reference TRBV11-2 and TRBJ2-7 gives the whole variable domain EAGVAQSPRYKIIEKRQSVAFWCNPISGHATLYWYQQILGQGPKLLIQFQNNGVVDDSQLPKDRFSAERLKGVDSTLKIQPAKLEDSAVYLCASDDRGLAGGTYEQYFGPGTRLTVT.

The gene calls are TRBV7-2 and TRBJ2-7; either TRBD1 or TRBD2 may fit D (5 bases each). The CDR3 covers 15 residues. CDR1 and CDR2 from the germline V gene are SGHTA and FQGNSA. V shed 3 bases and J shed 5 bases, with 17 bases lying between them. The CDR3 reads CASSLLQGEFDEQYF. DNA of the CDR3: TGTGCCAGCAGCTTGTTGCAGGGAGAGTTTGACGAGCAGTACTTC.

The chain recombines TRBV9 with TRBJ2-1, with D perhaps TRBD2 (6 bases). The V end was cut by 3 bases, the J end by 5 bases, with 15 bases between. Germline V gene sequence: CDR1 SGDLS, CDR2 YYNGEE. The CDR3 loop spans 15 amino acids. The CDR3 sequence: CASSGSGYVHNEQFF. The CDR3 bases are TGTGCCAGCAGCGGTAGCGGTTATGTCCACAATGAGCAGTTCTTC.

This chain joins TRBV7-9 and TRBJ2-1, with TRBD2 matching over 7 bases. Germline V gene lookup returns CDR1 SEHNR and CDR2 FQNEAQ (reference sequence). The trim removed 3 bases at V and 5 bases at J, leaving 7 bases unmatched. This CDR3 region has 15 residues. Written as DNA, the CDR3 is TGTGCCAGCAGCTTCCCGCTAGCGGAGGACAATGAGCAGTTCTTC. This sequence encodes CASSFPLAEDNEQFF.

The chain links TRBV28 to TRBJ1-4, with D possibly matching TRBD1 (6 bases). The CDR3 consists of 14 residues. Germline values: CDR1 MDHEN, CDR2 SYDVKM. V was trimmed by 6 bases and J by 7 bases, leaving 15 bases between them. CDR3 in amino acids: CASRNRVRSEKLFF. For the CDR3, the DNA is TGTGCCAGCAGGAACAGGGTTAGAAGTGAAAAACTGTTTTTT.

The rearrangement links TRBV27 to TRBJ2-1; unclear D gene. CDR1 and CDR2 from the germline V gene are MNHEY and SMNVEV (reference sequence). The CDR3 extends over 13 amino acids. V lost 5 bases and J lost 3, with 8 bases in between. The CDR3 DNA is TGTGCCAGCAGTCCCAAAGGCTACAATGAGCAGTTCTTC. This translates into CASSPKGYNEQFF.

The J gene is TRBJ1-1, the V gene TRBV28; 9 nucleotides agree with TRBD1. Losses at the gene ends were 3 bases for V and 4 bases for J; bases not matched to a gene: 15. Germline CDR1 and CDR2: MDHEN and SYDVKM. The CDR3 extends over 18 amino acids. The CDR3 DNA is TGTGCCAGCAGTTTTTGGGGTGCGGGACAGGGTTCGGTCACTGAAGCTTTCTTT. Amino acids: CASSFWGAGQGSVTEAFF.

This chain uses TRBV7-9 with TRBJ1-2, with D possibly TRBD1 on 6 matching bases. V lost 2 bases to trimming and J lost 2 bases, with 9 bases between them. Per germline, CDR1 SEHNR and CDR2 FQNEAQ (reference sequence). There are 14 residues in the CDR3. The CDR3 sequence: CASSLLDRNYGYTF. The DNA for the CDR3 is TGTGCCAGCAGCTTACTGGACAGAAACTATGGCTACACCTTC.

The gene calls are TRBV7-6 and TRBJ2-7, with TRBD2 matching over 8 bases. The CDR3 runs to 17 residues. The J segment lost 3 bases and the V segment lost 5 bases, leaving 15 bases of the junction unmatched. CDR1 SGHVS and CDR2 FNYEAQ come from the germline V gene. CDR3 region: CASSPTGAGAEGYEQYF. The CDR3, as DNA: TGTGCCAGCAGCCCGACAGGAGCGGGAGCCGAGGGCTACGAGCAGTACTTC.

The chain couples TRBV14 to TRBJ2-1; 11 nucleotides align to TRBD2. The V and J ends lost 4 bases and 9 bases, in that order; junction bases with no gene match: 23. There are 20 residues in the CDR3. Germline assignment: CDR1 SGHDN and CDR2 FVKESK. The DNA for the CDR3 is TGTGCCAGCAGCCCAACAGGACTAGCGGGTGCCCGAGGAGGTTCAATTGAGCAGTTCTTC. Its translation is CASSPTGLAGARGGSIEQFF.

V is TRBV28 and J is TRBJ1-1, with unresolved D. This CDR3 has 12 residues. V shed 5 bases and J shed 5 bases, with 9 bases lying between them. Per germline, CDR1 MDHEN and CDR2 SYDVKM. CDR3 DNA sequence: TGTGCCAGCAGTCCGGGTCGAACTGAAGCTTTCTTT. As protein: CASSPGRTEAFF.

Here the CDR3 DNA reads TGTGCCAGCAGTTTATTCCCCGGGGAGGGATCCTACGAGCAGTACTTC. It yields the protein CASSLFPGEGSYEQYF. The rearrangement joins TRBV27 to TRBJ2-7, with TRBD2 identical over 7 bases. Per germline, CDR1 MNHEY and CDR2 SMNVEV (reference sequence). The CDR3 loop spans 16 amino acids. J gave up 1 base and V 1 base, and 7 bases lay outside the gene matches.

This chain links TRBV5-1 with TRBJ2-3, with D maybe TRBD2 (6 bases). Germline CDR1 is SGHRS and CDR2 is YFSETQ. The V end lost 5 bases, the J end lost 2 bases, and 15 bases lay between the germline ends. CDR3 size: 15 residues. The chain's CDR3 is CASRGAGKSTDTQYF. The CDR3 bases are TGCGCCAGCAGAGGGGCGGGAAAGTCCACAGATACGCAGTATTTT.

The V call is TRBV19, the J call TRBJ2-3, with 11 bases identical to TRBD1. Germline V CDR1 and CDR2: LNHDA, SQIVND (reference sequence). V shed 4 bases, J shed 3 bases, and the junction held 9 bases outside the gene matches. CDR3 length: 17 residues. Written as DNA, the CDR3 is TGTGCCAGTAGTAATCGGACAGGGGGCTTTCGGACAGATACGCAGTATTTT. As protein: CASSNRTGGFRTDTQYF.

V gene TRBV29-1 combines with J gene TRBJ2-4, with D perhaps matching TRBD1 (6 bases). Germline V gene sequence: CDR1 SQVTM, CDR2 ANQGSEA. Deletions cut 6 bases from V and 4 bases from J, with 13 bases between. The CDR3 has 13 amino acids. CDR3 loop: CSVDAGTKNIQYF. DNA for the CDR3: TGCAGCGTCGACGCCGGGACAAAAAACATTCAGTACTTC.